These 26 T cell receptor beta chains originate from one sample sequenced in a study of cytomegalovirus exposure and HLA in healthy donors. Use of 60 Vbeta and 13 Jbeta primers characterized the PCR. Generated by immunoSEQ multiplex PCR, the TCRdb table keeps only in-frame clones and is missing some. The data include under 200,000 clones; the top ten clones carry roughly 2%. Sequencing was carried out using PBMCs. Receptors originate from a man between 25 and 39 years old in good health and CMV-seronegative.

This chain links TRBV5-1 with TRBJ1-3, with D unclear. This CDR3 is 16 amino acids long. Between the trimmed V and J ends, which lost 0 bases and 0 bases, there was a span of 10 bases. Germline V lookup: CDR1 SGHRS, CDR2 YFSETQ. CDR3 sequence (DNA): TGCGCCAGCAGCTTGGCCGGGTTCACCTCTGGAAACACCATATATTTT. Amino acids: CASSLAGFTSGNTIYF.

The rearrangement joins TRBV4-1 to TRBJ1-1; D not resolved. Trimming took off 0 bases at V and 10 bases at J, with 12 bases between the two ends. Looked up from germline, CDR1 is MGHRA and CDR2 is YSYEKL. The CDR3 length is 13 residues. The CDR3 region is CASSQDAGLLAFF. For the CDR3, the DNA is TGCGCCAGCAGCCAAGATGCGGGTTTGTTAGCTTTCTTT.

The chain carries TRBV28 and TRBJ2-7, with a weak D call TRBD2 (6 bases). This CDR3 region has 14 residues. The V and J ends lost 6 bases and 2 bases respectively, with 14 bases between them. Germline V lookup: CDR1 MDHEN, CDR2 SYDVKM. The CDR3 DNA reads TGTGCCAGCAGAGGAGGGCTCTTCCCCTACGAGCAGTACTTC. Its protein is CASRGGLFPYEQYF. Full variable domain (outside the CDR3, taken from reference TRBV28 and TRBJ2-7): DVKVTQSSRYLVKRTGEKVFLECVQDMDHENMFWYRQDPGLGLRLIYFSYDVKMKEKGDIPEGYSVSREKKERFSLILESASTNQTSMYLCASRGGLFPYEQYFGPGTRLTVT.

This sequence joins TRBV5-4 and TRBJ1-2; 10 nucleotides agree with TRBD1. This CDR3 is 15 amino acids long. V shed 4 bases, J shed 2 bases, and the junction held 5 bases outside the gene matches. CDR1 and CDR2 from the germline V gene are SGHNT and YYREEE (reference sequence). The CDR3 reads CASSIGTGENYGYTF. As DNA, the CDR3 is TGTGCCAGCAGCATAGGGACAGGGGAAAACTATGGCTACACCTTC.

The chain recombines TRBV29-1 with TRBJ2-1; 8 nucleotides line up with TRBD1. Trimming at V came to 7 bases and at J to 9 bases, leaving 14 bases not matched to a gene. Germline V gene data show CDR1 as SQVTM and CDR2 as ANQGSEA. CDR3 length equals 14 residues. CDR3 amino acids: CSGGMGQDFGEQFF. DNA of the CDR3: TGCAGCGGCGGGATGGGACAGGACTTCGGTGAGCAGTTCTTC.

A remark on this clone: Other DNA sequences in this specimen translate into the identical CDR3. CDR3: CASSSYTGELFF. DNA for the CDR3: TGTGCCAGCAGCTCCTATACCGGGGAGCTGTTTTTT. This rearrangement joins TRBV7-2 to TRBJ2-2, with D unresolved. Germline V gives CDR1 SGHTA, CDR2 FQGNSA. Trimming removed 4 bases at V and 5 bases at J, with 5 bases between. This CDR3 comprises 12 residues.

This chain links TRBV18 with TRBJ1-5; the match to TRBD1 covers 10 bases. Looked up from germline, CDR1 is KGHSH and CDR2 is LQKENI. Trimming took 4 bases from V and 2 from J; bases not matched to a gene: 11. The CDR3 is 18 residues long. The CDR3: CASSHRTGGQTGNQPQHF. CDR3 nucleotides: TGTGCCAGCTCACATAGGACAGGGGGACAGACGGGCAATCAGCCCCAGCATTTT.

CDR3 sequence (DNA): TGTGCCAGCAGCTTAGGGTTCGGGGGAGGGTACAATGAGCAGTTCTTC. This sequence encodes CASSLGFGGGYNEQFF. The chain is built from TRBV11-3 and TRBJ2-1; 7 bases match TRBD2. Germline trimming cut 1 base from V and 4 bases from J; bases unmatched to any gene: 7. Germline CDR1 and CDR2: SGHNT and YENEEA. The CDR3 runs 16 residues.

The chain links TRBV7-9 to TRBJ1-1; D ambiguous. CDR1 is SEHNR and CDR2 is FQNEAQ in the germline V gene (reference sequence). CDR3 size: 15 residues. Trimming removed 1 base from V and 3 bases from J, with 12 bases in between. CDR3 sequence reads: CASSLGVGSYTEAFF. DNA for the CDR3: TGTGCCAGCAGCTTAGGCGTAGGGAGTTACACTGAAGCTTTCTTT.

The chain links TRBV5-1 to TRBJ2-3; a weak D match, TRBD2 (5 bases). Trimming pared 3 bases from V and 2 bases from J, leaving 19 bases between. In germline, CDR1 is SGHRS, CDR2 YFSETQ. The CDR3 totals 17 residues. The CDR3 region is CASSSPGISVNTDTQYF. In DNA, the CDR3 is TGCGCCAGCAGCTCCCCCGGGATTAGCGTAAACACAGATACGCAGTATTTT.

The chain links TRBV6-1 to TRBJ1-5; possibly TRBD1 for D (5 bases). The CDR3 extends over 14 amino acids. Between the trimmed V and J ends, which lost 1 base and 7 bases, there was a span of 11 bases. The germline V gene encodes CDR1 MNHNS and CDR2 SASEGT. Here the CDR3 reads CASSEVGAQQPQHF. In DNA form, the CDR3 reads TGTGCCAGCAGTGAAGTAGGGGCCCAGCAGCCCCAGCATTTT.

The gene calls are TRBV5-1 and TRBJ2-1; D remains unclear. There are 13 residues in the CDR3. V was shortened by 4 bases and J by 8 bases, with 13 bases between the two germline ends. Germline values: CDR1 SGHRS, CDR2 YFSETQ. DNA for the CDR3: TGCGCCAGCAGCCCGGTGGTTTCCGATGAGCAGTTCTTC. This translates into CASSPVVSDEQFF.

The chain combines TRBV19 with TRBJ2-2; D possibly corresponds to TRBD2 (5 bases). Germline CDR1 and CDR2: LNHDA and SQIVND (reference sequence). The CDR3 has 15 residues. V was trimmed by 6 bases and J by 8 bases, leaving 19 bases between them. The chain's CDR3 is CASRSPGSYRGELFF. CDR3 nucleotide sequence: TGTGCCAGTAGAAGCCCGGGATCATATAGGGGGGAGCTGTTTTTT.

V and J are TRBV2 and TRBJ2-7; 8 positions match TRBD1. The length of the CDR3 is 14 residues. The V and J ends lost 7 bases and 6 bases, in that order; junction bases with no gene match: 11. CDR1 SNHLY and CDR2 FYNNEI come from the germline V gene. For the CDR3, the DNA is TGTGCCAGCAACTCGGACAGGGTAAGGGGCGAGCAGTACTTC. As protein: CASNSDRVRGEQYF.

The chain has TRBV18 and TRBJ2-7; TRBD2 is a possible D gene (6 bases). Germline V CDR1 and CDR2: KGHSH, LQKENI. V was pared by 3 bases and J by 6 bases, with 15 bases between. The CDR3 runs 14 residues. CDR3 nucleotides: TGTGCCAGCTCACCTAGCGGCGGGACCGCCGAGCAGTACTTC. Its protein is CASSPSGGTAEQYF.

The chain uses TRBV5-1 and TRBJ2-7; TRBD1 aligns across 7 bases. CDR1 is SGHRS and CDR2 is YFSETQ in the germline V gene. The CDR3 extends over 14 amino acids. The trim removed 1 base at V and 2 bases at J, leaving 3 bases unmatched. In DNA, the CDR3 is TGCGCCAGCAGCTTGACCGGGACAGCCTACGAGCAGTACTTC. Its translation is CASSLTGTAYEQYF.

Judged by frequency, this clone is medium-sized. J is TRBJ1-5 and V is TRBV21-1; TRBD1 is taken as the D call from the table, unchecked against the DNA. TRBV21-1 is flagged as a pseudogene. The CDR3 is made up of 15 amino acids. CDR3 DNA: TGTGCCAGCAGCAAAGACAGGTCGGGCAATCAGCCCCAGCATTTT. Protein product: CASSKDRSGNQPQHF.

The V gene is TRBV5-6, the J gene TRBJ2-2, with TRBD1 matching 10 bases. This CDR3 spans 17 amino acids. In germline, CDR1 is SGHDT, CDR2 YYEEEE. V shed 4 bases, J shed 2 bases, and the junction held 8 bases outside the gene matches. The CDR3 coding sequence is TGTGCCAGCAGCGGATTGACAGGGGGCCCTAACACCGGGGAGCTGTTTTTT. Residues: CASSGLTGGPNTGELFF. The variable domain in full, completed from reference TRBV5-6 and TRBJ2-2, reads DAGVTQSPTHLIKTRGQQVTLRCSPKSGHDTVSWYQQALGQGPQFIFQYYEEEERQRGNFPDRFSGHQFPNYSSELNVNALLLGDSALYLCASSGLTGGPNTGELFFGEGSRLTVL.

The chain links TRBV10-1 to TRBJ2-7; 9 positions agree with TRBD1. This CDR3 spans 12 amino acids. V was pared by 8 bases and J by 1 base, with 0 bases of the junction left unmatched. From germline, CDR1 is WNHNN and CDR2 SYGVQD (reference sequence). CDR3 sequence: CASGTGSYEQYF. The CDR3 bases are TGCGCCAGCGGGACAGGGTCCTACGAGCAGTACTTC.

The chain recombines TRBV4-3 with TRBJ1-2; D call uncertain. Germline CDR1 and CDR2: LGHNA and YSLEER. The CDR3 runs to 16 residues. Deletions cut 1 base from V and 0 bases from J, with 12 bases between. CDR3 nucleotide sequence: TGCGCCAGCAGCCAAGGACCCCGGACTTCTAACTATGGCTACACCTTC. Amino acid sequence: CASSQGPRTSNYGYTF.

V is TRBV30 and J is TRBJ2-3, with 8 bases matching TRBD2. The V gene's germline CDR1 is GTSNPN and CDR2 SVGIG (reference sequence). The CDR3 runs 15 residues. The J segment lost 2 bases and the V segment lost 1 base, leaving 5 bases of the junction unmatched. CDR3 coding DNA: TGTGCCTGGAGTGCGACTAGCGACTACACAGATACGCAGTATTTT. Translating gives CAWSATSDYTDTQYF.

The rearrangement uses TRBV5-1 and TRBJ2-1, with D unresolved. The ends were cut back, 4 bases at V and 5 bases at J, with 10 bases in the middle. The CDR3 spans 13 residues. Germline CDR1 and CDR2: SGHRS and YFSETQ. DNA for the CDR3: TGCGCCAGCAGCCGCGATCCTCACAATGAGCAGTTCTTC. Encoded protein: CASSRDPHNEQFF.

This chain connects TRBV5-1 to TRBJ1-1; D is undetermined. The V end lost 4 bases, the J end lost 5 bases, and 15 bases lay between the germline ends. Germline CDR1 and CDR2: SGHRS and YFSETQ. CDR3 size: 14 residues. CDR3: CASSPGFLETEAFF. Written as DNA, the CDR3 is TGCGCCAGCAGCCCCGGGTTCCTGGAGACTGAAGCTTTCTTT.

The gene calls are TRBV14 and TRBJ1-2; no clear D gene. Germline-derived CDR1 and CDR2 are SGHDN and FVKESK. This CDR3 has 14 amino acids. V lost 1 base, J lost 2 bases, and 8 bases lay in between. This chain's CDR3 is CASSQVLRNYGYTF. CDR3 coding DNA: TGTGCCAGCAGCCAAGTGTTGCGGAACTATGGCTACACCTTC.

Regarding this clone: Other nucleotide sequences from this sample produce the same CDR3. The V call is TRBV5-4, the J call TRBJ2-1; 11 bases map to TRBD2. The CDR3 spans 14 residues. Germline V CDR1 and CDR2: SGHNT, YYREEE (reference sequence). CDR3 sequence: CATKRTSGSYEQFF. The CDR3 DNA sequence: TGTGCGACCAAGCGCACTAGCGGGAGCTATGAGCAGTTCTTC.

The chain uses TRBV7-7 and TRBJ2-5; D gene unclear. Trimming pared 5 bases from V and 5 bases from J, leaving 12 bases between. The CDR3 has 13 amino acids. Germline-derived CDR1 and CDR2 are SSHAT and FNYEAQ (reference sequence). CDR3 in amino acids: CASSPSAAETQYF. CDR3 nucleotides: TGTGCCAGCAGCCCATCGGCGGCGGAGACCCAGTACTTC.